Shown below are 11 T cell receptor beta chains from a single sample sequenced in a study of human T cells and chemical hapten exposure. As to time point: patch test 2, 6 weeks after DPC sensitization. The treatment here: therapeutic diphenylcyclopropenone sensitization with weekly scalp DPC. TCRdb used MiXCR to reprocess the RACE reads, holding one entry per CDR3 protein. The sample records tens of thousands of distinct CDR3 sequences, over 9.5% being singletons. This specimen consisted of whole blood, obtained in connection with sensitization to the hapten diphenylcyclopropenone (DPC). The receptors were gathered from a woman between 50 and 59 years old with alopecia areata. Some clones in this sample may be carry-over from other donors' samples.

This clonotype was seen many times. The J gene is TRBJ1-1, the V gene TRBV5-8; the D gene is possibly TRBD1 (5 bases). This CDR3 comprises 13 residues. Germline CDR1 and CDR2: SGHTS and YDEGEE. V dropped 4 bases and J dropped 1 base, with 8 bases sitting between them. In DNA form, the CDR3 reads TGTGCCAGCAGCGCTGACAGGAACACTGAAGCTTTCTTT. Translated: CASSADRNTEAFF.

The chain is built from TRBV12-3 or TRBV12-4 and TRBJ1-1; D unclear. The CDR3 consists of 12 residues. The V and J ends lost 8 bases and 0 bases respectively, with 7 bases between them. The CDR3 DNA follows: TGTGCCAGCTGCACATTGAACACTGAAGCTTTCTTT. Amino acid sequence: CASCTLNTEAFF.

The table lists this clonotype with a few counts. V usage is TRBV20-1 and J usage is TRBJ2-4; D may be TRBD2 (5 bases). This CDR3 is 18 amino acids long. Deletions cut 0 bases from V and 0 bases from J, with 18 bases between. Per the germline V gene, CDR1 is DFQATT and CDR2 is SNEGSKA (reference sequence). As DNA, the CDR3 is TGCAGTGCTAGAGATATCCAGGTCCGAGGGCAAGCCAAAAACATTCAGTACTTC. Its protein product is CSARDIQVRGQAKNIQYF.

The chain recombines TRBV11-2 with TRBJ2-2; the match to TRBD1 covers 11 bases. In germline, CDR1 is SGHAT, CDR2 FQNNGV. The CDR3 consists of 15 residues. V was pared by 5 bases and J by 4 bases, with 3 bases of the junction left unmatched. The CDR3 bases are TGTGCCAGCAGCCGGGACAGGGGGACCACCGGGGAGCTGTTTTTT. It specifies CASSRDRGTTGELFF.

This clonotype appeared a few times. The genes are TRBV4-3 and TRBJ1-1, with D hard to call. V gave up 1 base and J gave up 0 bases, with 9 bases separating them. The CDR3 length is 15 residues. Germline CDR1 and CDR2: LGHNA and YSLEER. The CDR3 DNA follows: TGCGCCAGCAGCCAAGGAAGTTCTCTGAACACTGAAGCTTTCTTT. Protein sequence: CASSQGSSLNTEAFF.

The CDR3 DNA reads TGCAGCGTTGGAGAGACAGCCTCTACTCATGGCTACACCTTC. Residues: CSVGETASTHGYTF. This rearrangement joins TRBV29-1 to TRBJ1-2, with a possible D match to TRBD1 (5 bases). Trimming removed 4 bases at V and 6 bases at J, with 18 bases between. The CDR3 is made up of 14 amino acids. Germline assignment: CDR1 SQVTM and CDR2 ANQGSEA.

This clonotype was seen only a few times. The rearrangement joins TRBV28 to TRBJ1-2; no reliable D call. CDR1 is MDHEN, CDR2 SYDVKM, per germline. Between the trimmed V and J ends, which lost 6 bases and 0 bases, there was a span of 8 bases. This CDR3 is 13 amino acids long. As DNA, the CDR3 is TGTGCCAGCAGCACCGACCCTAACTATGGCTACACCTTC. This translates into CASSTDPNYGYTF.

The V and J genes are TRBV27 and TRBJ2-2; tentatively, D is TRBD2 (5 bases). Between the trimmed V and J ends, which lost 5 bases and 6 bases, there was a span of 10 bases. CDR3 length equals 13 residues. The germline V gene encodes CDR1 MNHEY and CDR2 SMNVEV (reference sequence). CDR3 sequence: CASSATRAGELFF. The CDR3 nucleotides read TGTGCCAGCAGTGCTACTAGGGCCGGGGAGCTGTTTTTT.

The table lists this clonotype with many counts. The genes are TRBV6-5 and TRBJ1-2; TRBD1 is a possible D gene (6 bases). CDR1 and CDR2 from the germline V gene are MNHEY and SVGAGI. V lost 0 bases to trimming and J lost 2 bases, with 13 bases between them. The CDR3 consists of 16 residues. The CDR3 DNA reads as TGTGCCAGCAGTTACTCCCCGGGGGCTTCCAACTATGGCTACACCTTC. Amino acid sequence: CASSYSPGASNYGYTF.

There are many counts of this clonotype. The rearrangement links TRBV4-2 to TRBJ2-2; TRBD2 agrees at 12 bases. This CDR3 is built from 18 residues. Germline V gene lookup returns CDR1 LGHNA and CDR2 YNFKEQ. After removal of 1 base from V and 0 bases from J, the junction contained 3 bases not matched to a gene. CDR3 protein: CASSQGTSGETNTGELFF. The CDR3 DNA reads TGTGCCAGCAGCCAAGGGACTAGCGGGGAGACGAACACCGGGGAGCTGTTTTTT.

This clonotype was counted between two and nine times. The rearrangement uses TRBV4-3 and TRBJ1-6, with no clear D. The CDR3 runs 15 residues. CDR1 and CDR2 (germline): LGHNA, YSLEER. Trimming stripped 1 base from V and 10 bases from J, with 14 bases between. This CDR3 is CASSQGRVLGSPLHF. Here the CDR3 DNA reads TGCGCCAGCAGCCAAGGCCGGGTCCTGGGGTCACCCCTCCACTTT.